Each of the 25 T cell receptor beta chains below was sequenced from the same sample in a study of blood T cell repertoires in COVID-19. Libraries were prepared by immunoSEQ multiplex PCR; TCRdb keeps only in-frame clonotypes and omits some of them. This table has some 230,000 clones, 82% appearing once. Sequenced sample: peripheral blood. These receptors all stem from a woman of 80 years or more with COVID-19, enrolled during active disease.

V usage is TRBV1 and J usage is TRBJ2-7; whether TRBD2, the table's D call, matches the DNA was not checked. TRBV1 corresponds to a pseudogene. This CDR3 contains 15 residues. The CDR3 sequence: CTSSQMQRRPYEQYF. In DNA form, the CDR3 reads TGCACCAGCAGCCAGATGCAGCGGAGACCCTACGAGCAGTACTTC.

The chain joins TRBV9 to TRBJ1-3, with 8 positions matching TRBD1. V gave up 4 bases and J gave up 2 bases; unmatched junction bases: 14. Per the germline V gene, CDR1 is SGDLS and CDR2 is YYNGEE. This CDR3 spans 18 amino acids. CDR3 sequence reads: CASSPVDRAYGAGNTIYF. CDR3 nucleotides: TGTGCCAGCAGCCCGGTGGACAGGGCCTATGGGGCTGGAAACACCATATATTTT.

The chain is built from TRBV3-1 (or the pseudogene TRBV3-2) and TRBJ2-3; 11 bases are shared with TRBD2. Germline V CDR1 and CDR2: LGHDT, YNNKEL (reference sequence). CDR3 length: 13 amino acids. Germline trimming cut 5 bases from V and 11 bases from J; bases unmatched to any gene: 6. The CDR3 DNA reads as TGTGCCAGCAGCGCTAGCGGGGGGTTCAAGCAGTATTTT. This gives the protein CASSASGGFKQYF.

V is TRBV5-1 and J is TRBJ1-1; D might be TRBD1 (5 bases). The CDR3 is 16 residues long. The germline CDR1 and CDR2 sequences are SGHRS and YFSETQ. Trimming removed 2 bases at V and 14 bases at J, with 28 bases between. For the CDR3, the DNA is TGCGCCAGCAGCTTATCCCTGGAAAGTGGCAGGACATCGCCATTCTTT. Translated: CASSLSLESGRTSPFF. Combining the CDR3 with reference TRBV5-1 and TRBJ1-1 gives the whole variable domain KAGVTQTPRYLIKTRGQQVTLSCSPISGHRSVSWYQQTPGQGLQFLFEYFSETQRNKGNFPGRFSGRQFSNSRSEMNVSTLELGDSALYLCASSLSLESGRTSPFFGQGTRLTVV.

The DNA for the CDR3 is TGTGCCAGCAGCCACGCCGGGGGGCTCTACGAGCAGTACTTC. Its translation is CASSHAGGLYEQYF. This chain connects TRBV3-1 (or the pseudogene TRBV3-2) to TRBJ2-7, with D perhaps matching TRBD2 (7 bases). CDR3 size: 14 residues. The V end lost 3 bases, the J end lost 3 bases, and 12 bases lay between the germline ends. Germline V CDR1 and CDR2: LGHDT, YNNKEL (reference sequence).

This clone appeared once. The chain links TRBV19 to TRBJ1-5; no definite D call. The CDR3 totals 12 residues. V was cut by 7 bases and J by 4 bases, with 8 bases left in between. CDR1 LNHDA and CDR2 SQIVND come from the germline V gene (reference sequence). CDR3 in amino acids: CASMAWNQPQHF. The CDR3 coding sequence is TGTGCCAGTATGGCCTGGAATCAGCCCCAGCATTTT.

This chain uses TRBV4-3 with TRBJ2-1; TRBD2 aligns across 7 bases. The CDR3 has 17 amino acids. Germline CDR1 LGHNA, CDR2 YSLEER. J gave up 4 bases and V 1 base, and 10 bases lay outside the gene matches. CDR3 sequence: CASSQGSGVGPYNEQFF. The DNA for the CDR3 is TGCGCCAGCAGCCAAGGGAGCGGGGTGGGGCCATACAATGAGCAGTTCTTC.

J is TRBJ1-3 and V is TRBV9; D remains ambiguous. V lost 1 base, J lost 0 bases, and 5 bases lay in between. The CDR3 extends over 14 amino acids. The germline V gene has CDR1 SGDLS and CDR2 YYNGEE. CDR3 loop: CASSVRSSGNTIYF. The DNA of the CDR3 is TGTGCCAGCAGCGTACGTAGCTCTGGAAACACCATATATTTT.

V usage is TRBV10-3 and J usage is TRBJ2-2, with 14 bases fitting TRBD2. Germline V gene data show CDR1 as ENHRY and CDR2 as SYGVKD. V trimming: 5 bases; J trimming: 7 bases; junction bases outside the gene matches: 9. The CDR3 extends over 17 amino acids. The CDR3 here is CAISWTSGGRNDGELFF. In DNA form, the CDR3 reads TGTGCCATCAGTTGGACTAGCGGGGGGAGGAATGACGGGGAGCTGTTTTTT.

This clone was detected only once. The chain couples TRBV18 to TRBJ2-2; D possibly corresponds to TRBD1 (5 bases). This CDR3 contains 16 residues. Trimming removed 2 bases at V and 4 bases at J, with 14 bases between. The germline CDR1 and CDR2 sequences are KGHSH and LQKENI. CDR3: CASSPGSRRATGELFF. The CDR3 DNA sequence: TGTGCCAGCTCACCAGGATCCCGCAGGGCCACCGGGGAGCTGTTTTTT. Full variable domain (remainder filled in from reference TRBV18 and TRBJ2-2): NAGVMQNPRHLVRRRGQEARLRCSPMKGHSHVYWYRQLPEEGLKFMVYLQKENIIDESGMPKERFSAEFPKEGPSILRIQQVVRGDSAAYFCASSPGSRRATGELFFGEGSRLTVL.

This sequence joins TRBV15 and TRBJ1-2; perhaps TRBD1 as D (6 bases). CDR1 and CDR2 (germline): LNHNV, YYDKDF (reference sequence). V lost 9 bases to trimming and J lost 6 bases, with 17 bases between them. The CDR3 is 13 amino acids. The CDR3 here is CATSGQLMDGYTF. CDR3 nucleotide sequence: TGTGCCACTTCCGGACAGCTTATGGATGGCTACACCTTC. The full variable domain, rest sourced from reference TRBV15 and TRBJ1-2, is DAMVIQNPRYQVTQFGKPVTLSCSQTLNHNVMYWYQQKSSQAPKLLFHYYDKDFNNEADTPDNFQSRRPNTSFCFLDIRSPGLGDTAMYLCATSGQLMDGYTFGSGTRLTVV.

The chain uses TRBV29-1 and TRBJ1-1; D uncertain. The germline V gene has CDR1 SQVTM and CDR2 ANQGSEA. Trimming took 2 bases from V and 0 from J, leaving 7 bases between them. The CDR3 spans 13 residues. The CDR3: CSVELALNTEAFF. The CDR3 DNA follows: TGCAGCGTTGAATTGGCCCTGAACACTGAAGCTTTCTTT. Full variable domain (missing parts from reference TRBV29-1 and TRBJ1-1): SAVISQKPSRDICQRGTSLTIQCQVDSQVTMMFWYRQQPGQSLTLIATANQGSEATYESGFVIDKFPISRPNLTFSTLTVSNMSPEDSSIYLCSVELALNTEAFFGQGTRLTVV.

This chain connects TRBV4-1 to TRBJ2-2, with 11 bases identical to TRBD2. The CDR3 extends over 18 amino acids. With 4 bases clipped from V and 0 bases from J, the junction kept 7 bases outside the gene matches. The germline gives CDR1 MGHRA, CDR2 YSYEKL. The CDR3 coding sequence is TGCGCCAGCAGCCGAGGCCTAGCGGGGGGTACGAACACCGGGGAGCTGTTTTTT. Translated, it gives CASSRGLAGGTNTGELFF.

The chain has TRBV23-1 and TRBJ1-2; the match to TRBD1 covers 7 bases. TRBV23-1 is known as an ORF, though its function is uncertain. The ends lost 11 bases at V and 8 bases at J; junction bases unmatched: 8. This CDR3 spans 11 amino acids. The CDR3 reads CAAPRQGGYTF. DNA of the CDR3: TGCGCCGCTCCGAGACAGGGAGGCTACACCTTC.

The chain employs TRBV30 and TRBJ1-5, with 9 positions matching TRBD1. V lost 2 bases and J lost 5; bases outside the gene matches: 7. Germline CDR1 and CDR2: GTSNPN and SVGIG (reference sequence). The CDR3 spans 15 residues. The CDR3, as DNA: TGTGCCTGGAGTCCCTGGGACAGGGAGGATCAGCCCCAGCATTTT. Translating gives CAWSPWDREDQPQHF. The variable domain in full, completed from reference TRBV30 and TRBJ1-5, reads SQTIHQWPATLVQPVGSPLSLECTVEGTSNPNLYWYRQAAGRGLQLLFYSVGIGQISSEVPQNLSASRPQDRQFILSSKKLLLSDSGFYLCAWSPWDREDQPQHFGDGTRLSIL.

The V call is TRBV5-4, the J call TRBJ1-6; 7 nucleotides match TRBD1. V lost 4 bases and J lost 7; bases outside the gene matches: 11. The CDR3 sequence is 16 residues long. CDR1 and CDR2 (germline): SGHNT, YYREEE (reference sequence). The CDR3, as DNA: TGTGCCAGCAGCGACGCCCGGACAGGCGAAAATTCACCCCTCCACTTT. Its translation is CASSDARTGENSPLHF.

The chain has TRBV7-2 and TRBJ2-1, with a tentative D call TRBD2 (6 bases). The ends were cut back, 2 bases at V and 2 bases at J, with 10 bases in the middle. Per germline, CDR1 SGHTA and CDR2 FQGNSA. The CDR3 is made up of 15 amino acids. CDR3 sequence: CASSLSGYTYNEQFF. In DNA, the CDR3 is TGTGCCAGCAGCTTAAGCGGGTACACCTACAATGAGCAGTTCTTC.

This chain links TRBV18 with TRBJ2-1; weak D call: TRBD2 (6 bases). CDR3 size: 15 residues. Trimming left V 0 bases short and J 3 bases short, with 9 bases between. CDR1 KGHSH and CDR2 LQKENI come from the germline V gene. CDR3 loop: CASSPPGRDYNEQFF. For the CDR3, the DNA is TGTGCCAGCTCACCACCGGGGCGGGACTACAATGAGCAGTTCTTC.

In nucleotides, the CDR3 is TGTGCCAGCAGCTTAGTATCCGATGAGCAGTTCTTC. Protein sequence: CASSLVSDEQFF. The V gene is TRBV7-9, the J gene TRBJ2-1; D call uncertain. Germline V lookup: CDR1 SEHNR, CDR2 FQNEAQ (reference sequence). The CDR3 sequence is 12 residues long. Deletions cut 1 base from V and 8 bases from J, with 6 bases between.

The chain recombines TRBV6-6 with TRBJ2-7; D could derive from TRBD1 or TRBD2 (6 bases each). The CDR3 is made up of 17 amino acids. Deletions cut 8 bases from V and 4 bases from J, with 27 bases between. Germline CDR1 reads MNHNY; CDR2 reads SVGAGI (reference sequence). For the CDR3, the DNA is TGTGCCAGCTGTCGGGGGTCCGGACAGAGGCTAAATTACGAGCAGTACTTC. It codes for CASCRGSGQRLNYEQYF.

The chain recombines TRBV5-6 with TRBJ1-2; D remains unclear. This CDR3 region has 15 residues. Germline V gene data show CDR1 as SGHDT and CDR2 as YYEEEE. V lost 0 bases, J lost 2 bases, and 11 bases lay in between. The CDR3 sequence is CASSLVAAGNYGYTF. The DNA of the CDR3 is TGTGCCAGCAGCTTGGTGGCAGCGGGGAACTATGGCTACACCTTC. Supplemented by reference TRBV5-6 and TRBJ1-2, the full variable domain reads DAGVTQSPTHLIKTRGQQVTLRCSPKSGHDTVSWYQQALGQGPQFIFQYYEEEERQRGNFPDRFSGHQFPNYSSELNVNALLLGDSALYLCASSLVAAGNYGYTFGSGTRLTVV.

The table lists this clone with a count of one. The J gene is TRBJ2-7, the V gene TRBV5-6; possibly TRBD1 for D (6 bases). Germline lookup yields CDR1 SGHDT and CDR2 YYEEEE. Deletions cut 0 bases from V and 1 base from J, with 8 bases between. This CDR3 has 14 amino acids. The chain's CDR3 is CASSLAGASYEQYF. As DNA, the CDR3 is TGTGCCAGCAGCTTGGCAGGGGCTTCCTACGAGCAGTACTTC.

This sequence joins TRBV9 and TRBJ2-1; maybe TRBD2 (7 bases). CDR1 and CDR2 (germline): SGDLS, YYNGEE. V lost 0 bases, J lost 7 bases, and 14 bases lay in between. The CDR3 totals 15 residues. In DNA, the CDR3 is TGTGCCAGCAGCGTAGGGTGGGGGGGCCAGAATGAGCAGTTCTTC. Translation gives CASSVGWGGQNEQFF.

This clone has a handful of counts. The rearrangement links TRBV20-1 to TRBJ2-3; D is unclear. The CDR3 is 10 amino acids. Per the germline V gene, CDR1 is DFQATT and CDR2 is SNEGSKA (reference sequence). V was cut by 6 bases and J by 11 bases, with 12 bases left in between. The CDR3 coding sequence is TGCAGTGCCCTATATAATATGCAGTATTTT. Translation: CSALYNMQYF.

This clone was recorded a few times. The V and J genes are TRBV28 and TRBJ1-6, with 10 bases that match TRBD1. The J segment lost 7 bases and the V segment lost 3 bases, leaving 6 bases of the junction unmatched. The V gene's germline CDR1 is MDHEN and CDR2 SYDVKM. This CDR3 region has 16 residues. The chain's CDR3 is CASSFVDRGPNSPLHF. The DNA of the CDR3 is TGTGCCAGCAGTTTTGTAGACAGGGGGCCAAATTCACCCCTCCACTTT. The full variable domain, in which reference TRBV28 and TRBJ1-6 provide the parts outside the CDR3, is DVKVTQSSRYLVKRTGEKVFLECVQDMDHENMFWYRQDPGLGLRLIYFSYDVKMKEKGDIPEGYSVSREKKERFSLILESASTNQTSMYLCASSFVDRGPNSPLHFGNGTRLTVT.